This is a list of T cell receptor beta chains from one sample in a study of OX40 agonist ivuxolimab in advanced cancers. Method: immunoSEQ multiplex PCR; TCRdb's copy keeps in-frame clones and lacks some. The sample has fewer than 65,000 clones; 85% to 90% are singletons. The source material was CD4+ or CD8+ T cells sorted from blood, sampled in a trial of the OX40 agonist ivuxolimab. These receptors originate from an adult with an advanced solid tumor such as melanoma, head and neck, liver or kidney cancer. Each CDR3 is given with its conserved first and last residue. Fields, in order: CDR3 DNA, CDR3 protein, J gene, V gene, clone size, D gene. A D gene is named only where the DNA matches it firmly. Clone size is not always given. Where it is, it says once, few, many or a class for expanded clones.

DNA: TGTGCCATCAGTGAGTCGGGGACAGGGTTCCCCTACGAGCAGTACTTC
CDR3: CAISESGTGFPYEQYF
J: TRBJ2-7
V: TRBV10-3
size: -
D: TRBD1

DNA: TGTGCCAGCAGTTCCCGCCCGGGACAGGCCTACGAGCAGTACTTC
CDR3: CASSSRPGQAYEQYF
J: TRBJ2-7
V: TRBV7-2
size: few
D: TRBD1

DNA: TGCAGCGTTGAGATTGGCTACACCTTC
CDR3: CSVEIGYTF
J: TRBJ1-2
V: TRBV29-1
size: -
D: -

DNA: TGCGCCAGCAGTGACGGAGCCTCCAATCAGCCCCAGCATTTT
CDR3: CASSDGASNQPQHF
J: TRBJ1-5
V: TRBV5-1
size: -
D: -

DNA: TGTGCCAGCAGACCACCCGGACTAGCGACGAACACCGGGGAGCTGTTTTTT
CDR3: CASRPPGLATNTGELFF
J: TRBJ2-2
V: TRBV7-6
size: -
D: TRBD2

DNA: TGTGCCAGCAGCTTGGGGGGGAGTGCGTCCGGGGAGCTGTTTTTT
CDR3: CASSLGGSASGELFF
J: TRBJ2-2
V: TRBV5-4
size: once
D: -

DNA: TGTGCCAGCAGCTTGGTAGCAGTAAACATTCAGTACTTC
CDR3: CASSLVAVNIQYF
J: TRBJ2-4
V: TRBV5-6
size: few
D: -

DNA: TGTGCCAGCACCATCACTAATAAGAAAGCTTTCTTT
CDR3: CASTITNKKAFF
J: TRBJ1-1
V: TRBV28
size: -
D: -

DNA: TGTGCCACCAGCAGAGATCTTAATGAAAAACTGTTTTTT
CDR3: CATSRDLNEKLFF
J: TRBJ1-4
V: TRBV15
size: few
D: -

DNA: TGTGCCAGCAGCTTAACGGGAGGGCCGACAGATACGCAGTATTTT
CDR3: CASSLTGGPTDTQYF
J: TRBJ2-3
V: TRBV7-3
size: -
D: TRBD2

DNA: TGTGCCAGCAGTTTACCGGGGAGCTCCTACAATGAGCAGTTCTTC
CDR3: CASSLPGSSYNEQFF
J: TRBJ2-1
V: TRBV27
size: -
D: -

DNA: TGCGCCAGCCCTCGACAGGGGTTCAGATATAGCAATCAGCCCCAGCATTTT
CDR3: CASPRQGFRYSNQPQHF
J: TRBJ1-5
V: TRBV10-1
size: -
D: TRBD1

DNA: TGTGCCAGCAGCTTATTTGTTTGGACAGGGCGATATCCTGGCGGCTACACCTTC
CDR3: CASSLFVWTGRYPGGYTF
J: TRBJ1-2
V: TRBV11-2
size: -
D: TRBD1

DNA: TGTGCCTGGAATAGACAGGGCGGCACTGAAGCTTTCTTT
CDR3: CAWNRQGGTEAFF
J: TRBJ1-1
V: TRBV30
size: -
D: TRBD1

DNA: TGTGCCAGCAGTTACTCTGGCAGGGAGGAGGGCTACACCTTC
CDR3: CASSYSGREEGYTF
J: TRBJ1-2
V: TRBV6-5
size: -
D: -

DNA: TGTGCCAGCAGCTTAGAAGGGGTAAACACCGGGGAGCTGTTTTTT
CDR3: CASSLEGVNTGELFF
J: TRBJ2-2
V: TRBV13
size: -
D: -

DNA: TGTGCCATCAGTGGGGGGATGGGGGTAGGGACTGAAGCTTTCTTT
CDR3: CAISGGMGVGTEAFF
J: TRBJ1-1
V: TRBV10-3
size: -
D: -

DNA: TGCGCCAGCAGCTTGGTTGGGACAGGGGAAAACATTCAGTACTTC
CDR3: CASSLVGTGENIQYF
J: TRBJ2-4
V: TRBV5-1
size: -
D: TRBD1

DNA: TGTGCCAGTAGAGGCCTACCGAACACCGGGGAGCTGTTTTTT
CDR3: CASRGLPNTGELFF
J: TRBJ2-2
V: TRBV19
size: -
D: -

DNA: TGTGCCAGCAGAAACAGGGGGACTAGCAATCAGCCCCAGCATTTT
CDR3: CASRNRGTSNQPQHF
J: TRBJ1-5
V: TRBV6-1
size: once
D: TRBD1

DNA: TGTGCCAGCAGGATCCAAACAGGGTTGGAAAATGAAAAACTGTTTTTT
CDR3: CASRIQTGLENEKLFF
J: TRBJ1-4
V: TRBV2
size: -
D: -

DNA: TGTGCCAGCAGCGAGCTCAGGGGGCTTGGCACAGATACGCAGTATTTT
CDR3: CASSELRGLGTDTQYF
J: TRBJ2-3
V: TRBV9
size: -
D: TRBD1

DNA: TGTGCCAGCAGCGGGGTTGTAGCTTTCTTT
CDR3: CASSGVVAFF
J: TRBJ1-1
V: TRBV2
size: -
D: -

DNA: TGTGCCAGCAGCTTAGCAGGACAGGGTCAGCCCCAGCATTTT
CDR3: CASSLAGQGQPQHF
J: TRBJ1-5
V: TRBV7-9
size: -
D: TRBD1

DNA: TGTGCCAGCAGTTTAAGGGACAGGGGGACATACGAGCAGTACTTC
CDR3: CASSLRDRGTYEQYF
J: TRBJ2-7
V: TRBV27
size: -
D: TRBD1

DNA: TGTGCCAGCAAAAGTTCCTATGGCTACACCTTC
CDR3: CASKSSYGYTF
J: TRBJ1-2
V: TRBV6-1
size: -
D: -

DNA: TGTGCCAGCAGCTACGGGGGCTCGGGAAACACCATATATTTT
CDR3: CASSYGGSGNTIYF
J: TRBJ1-3
V: TRBV6-6
size: -
D: -

DNA: TGTGCCAGCAGCTCGAACTTGGACACGAACACTGAAGCTTTCTTT
CDR3: CASSSNLDTNTEAFF
J: TRBJ1-1
V: TRBV5-5
size: -
D: -

DNA: TGTGCCAGCAGTGATCTTGGTAGCGCGGGGGACTACACAGATACGCAGTATTTT
CDR3: CASSDLGSAGDYTDTQYF
J: TRBJ2-3
V: TRBV25-1
size: once
D: TRBD2

DNA: TGTGCCAGCAGCCCTGGCCCTTCTGGCTACACCTTC
CDR3: CASSPGPSGYTF
J: TRBJ1-2
V: TRBV7-6
size: -
D: -

DNA: TGTGCCAGCAGCTTGCCCCCCAGGGGGGGAGAAAAACTGTTTTTT
CDR3: CASSLPPRGGEKLFF
J: TRBJ1-4
V: TRBV11-2
size: -
D: TRBD1

DNA: TGCGCCAGCAGCCAAGATTGGGGTGAAAAACTGTTTTTT
CDR3: CASSQDWGEKLFF
J: TRBJ1-4
V: TRBV4-3
size: -
D: -

DNA: TGTGCCAGCAGCTCAGGACTAGCGGAATACAATGAGCAGTTCTTC
CDR3: CASSSGLAEYNEQFF
J: TRBJ2-1
V: TRBV7-3
size: once
D: TRBD2

DNA: TGTGCCAGCTCACCCGAGACAGGGCGCGAAAAACTGTTTTTT
CDR3: CASSPETGREKLFF
J: TRBJ1-4
V: TRBV18
size: -
D: TRBD1

DNA: TGCAGCGGGATGGATCGGTTACTCTCTGGAAACACCATATATTTT
CDR3: CSGMDRLLSGNTIYF
J: TRBJ1-3
V: TRBV29-1
size: once
D: -

DNA: TGCGCCAGCAGTCGACCTGGGACTAGCGGGGGGCCCTACAATGAGCAGTTCTTC
CDR3: CASSRPGTSGGPYNEQFF
J: TRBJ2-1
V: TRBV23-1
size: once
D: TRBD2

DNA: TGTGCCAGCTCACCTCAGGAGGACACTGAAGCTTTCTTT
CDR3: CASSPQEDTEAFF
J: TRBJ1-1
V: TRBV18
size: -
D: -

DNA: TGCGCCAGCAGCCAAGCCCCTCCGGGACAGCAGGGAAACACCATATATTTT
CDR3: CASSQAPPGQQGNTIYF
J: TRBJ1-3
V: TRBV4-1
size: -
D: TRBD1

DNA: TGTGCCAGCAGCTTAAGACAGTCCTCTAATGAAAAACTGTTTTTT
CDR3: CASSLRQSSNEKLFF
J: TRBJ1-4
V: TRBV7-9
size: -
D: -

DNA: TGTGCCAGCAGCTTAGATGCGGGCGCGGGCACTGAAGCTTTCTTT
CDR3: CASSLDAGAGTEAFF
J: TRBJ1-1
V: TRBV7-6
size: -
D: -

DNA: TGTGCCAGCTCACCGCCCGGCCCGGGACAGGCCCTCTATGGCTACACCTTC
CDR3: CASSPPGPGQALYGYTF
J: TRBJ1-2
V: TRBV18
size: -
D: TRBD1

DNA: TGTGCCATCAACCCCTCCGGGGTTAGCACTGAAGCTTTCTTT
CDR3: CAINPSGVSTEAFF
J: TRBJ1-1
V: TRBV10-3
size: -
D: -

DNA: TGTGCCAGCAGTCGAATAGGACAGAAAGAGACCCAGTACTTC
CDR3: CASSRIGQKETQYF
J: TRBJ2-5
V: TRBV6-6
size: -
D: -

DNA: TGTGCCAGCAGATTTGGGATGAACACTGAAGCTTTCTTT
CDR3: CASRFGMNTEAFF
J: TRBJ1-1
V: TRBV7-8
size: -
D: -

DNA: TGTGCCAGCAGGATGCCGGGTGTTACTGAAGCTTTCTTT
CDR3: CASRMPGVTEAFF
J: TRBJ1-1
V: TRBV6-5
size: -
D: -

DNA: TGTGCCAGCAATGAAGGGGGTTTGGTCTATGGCTACACCTTC
CDR3: CASNEGGLVYGYTF
J: TRBJ1-2
V: TRBV5-6
size: few
D: -

DNA: TGTGCCAGCAGTTTATGGGCAGGGTTTGGAAACACCATATATTTT
CDR3: CASSLWAGFGNTIYF
J: TRBJ1-3
V: TRBV28
size: -
D: -

DNA: TGTGCCAGCATGCTTGGCAGGGTAAATTCACCCCTCCACTTT
CDR3: CASMLGRVNSPLHF
J: TRBJ1-6
V: TRBV27
size: -
D: -

DNA: TGCGCCAGCAGCCCGAGGACAGGATCTTCCTACAATGAGCAGTTCTTC
CDR3: CASSPRTGSSYNEQFF
J: TRBJ2-1
V: TRBV5-1
size: -
D: TRBD1

DNA: TGTGCCAGCAGCCCGCTCAACCTAGACAGGGGGAATGAGCAGTTCTTC
CDR3: CASSPLNLDRGNEQFF
J: TRBJ2-1
V: TRBV5-4
size: -
D: TRBD1

DNA: TGTGCCAGCAGGACAGCTTCCTCTGGGGCCAACGTCCTGACTTTC
CDR3: CASRTASSGANVLTF
J: TRBJ2-6
V: TRBV28
size: -
D: -

DNA: TGTGCCAGCAGCGGGGGAGCTAACAATGAGCAGTTCTTC
CDR3: CASSGGANNEQFF
J: TRBJ2-1
V: TRBV5-4
size: -
D: -

DNA: TGTGCCAGCAGTCTTCAGGGAAATCAGCCCCAGCATTTT
CDR3: CASSLQGNQPQHF
J: TRBJ1-5
V: TRBV2
size: -
D: -

DNA: TGTGCCAGCAGCTTTGCCGGGGCAGACGAGCAGTACTTC
CDR3: CASSFAGADEQYF
J: TRBJ2-7
V: TRBV7-2
size: -
D: -

DNA: TGCGCCAGCAGTGAGTCTGGGCGCGGGGGGCCCGAAGATACGCAGTATTTT
CDR3: CASSESGRGGPEDTQYF
J: TRBJ2-3
V: TRBV10-2
size: -
D: TRBD2

DNA: TGTGCCAGCAGCTCCGCGCGTCAGGCCGCAACTAATGAAAAACTGTTTTTT
CDR3: CASSSARQAATNEKLFF
J: TRBJ1-4
V: TRBV5-8
size: -
D: -

DNA: TGTGCCAGCAGTACTCCATCCGCCGGGACAGGGAGTGGCTACACCTTC
CDR3: CASSTPSAGTGSGYTF
J: TRBJ1-2
V: TRBV28
size: -
D: TRBD1

DNA: TGTGCCAGCAGTTCGTCCGGGGGGCCGAACAATGAGCAGTTCTTC
CDR3: CASSSSGGPNNEQFF
J: TRBJ2-1
V: TRBV6-6
size: -
D: -

DNA: TGTGCCAGCAGCTTAGGTCGGCTGGGCCACAATGAGCAGTTCTTC
CDR3: CASSLGRLGHNEQFF
J: TRBJ2-1
V: TRBV11-2
size: -
D: -